Listed below are T cell receptor beta chains from one sample, sequenced in a study of tumor-infiltrating lymphocytes in primary liver carcinoma. TCRdb re-called the multiplex PCR reads through MiXCR, storing one row per CDR3 protein. The sample consists of approximately 300,000 distinct CDR3 sequences, 65% of them appearing once. Sequencing was performed on peripheral blood. Source of these receptors: a man aged 40-55 years with primary liver carcinoma and hepatitis B virus infection. Each CDR3 is given with its conserved first and last residue. Rows may omit the clone size; those that give it use once, few, many or a size class.

clone size: .; V gene: TRBV25-1; J gene: TRBJ1-1; CDR3 protein: CASSDIWEEAFF
clone size: .; V gene: TRBV19; J gene: TRBJ1-1; CDR3 protein: CASGGGRDTEAFF
clone size: once; V gene: TRBV4-1; J gene: TRBJ2-3; CDR3 protein: CASKSNSRLSIDTQYF
clone size: many; V gene: TRBV6-6; J gene: TRBJ2-2; CDR3 protein: CASSYSGQGAGTGELFF
clone size: few; V gene: TRBV29-1; J gene: TRBJ2-7; CDR3 protein: CSAMTSGAYEQYF
clone size: once; V gene: TRBV11-2; J gene: TRBJ2-7; CDR3 protein: CASSLGAYKQYF
clone size: many; V gene: TRBV6-1; J gene: TRBJ2-7; CDR3 protein: CASSRHSSGSSYEQYF
clone size: .; V gene: TRBV6-5; J gene: TRBJ2-5; CDR3 protein: CASSYVKGETRYF
clone size: .; V gene: TRBV5-6; J gene: TRBJ2-5; CDR3 protein: CTRSLEASQETQYF
clone size: .; V gene: TRBV12-3/TRBV12-4; J gene: TRBJ2-7; CDR3 protein: CVSSPPGTSGHEQYF
clone size: .; V gene: TRBV11-2; J gene: TRBJ2-3; CDR3 protein: CTSSLWITDTQYF
clone size: many; V gene: TRBV10-2; J gene: TRBJ2-5; CDR3 protein: CASSGSSRQETQYF
clone size: .; V gene: TRBV4-1; J gene: TRBJ2-7; CDR3 protein: CASGQDLAAYEQYF
clone size: many; V gene: TRBV12-3/TRBV12-4; J gene: TRBJ2-2; CDR3 protein: CASSPGLAGVVVSTGELFF
clone size: once; V gene: TRBV11-1; J gene: TRBJ2-4; CDR3 protein: CASSFPGTIRTKNIQYF
clone size: .; V gene: TRBV29-1; J gene: TRBJ2-1; CDR3 protein: CSGEGDPTYIEQFF
clone size: many; V gene: TRBV6-1; J gene: TRBJ1-1; CDR3 protein: CASSEASGDEAFF
clone size: .; V gene: TRBV12-5; J gene: TRBJ2-1; CDR3 protein: CASGKPPGLGILDEQFF
clone size: many; V gene: TRBV14; J gene: TRBJ1-1; CDR3 protein: CASRGASHTEAFF
clone size: many; V gene: TRBV5-1; J gene: TRBJ2-7; CDR3 protein: CASSAGPGDDEQYF
clone size: .; V gene: TRBV14; J gene: TRBJ2-2; CDR3 protein: CASSQDLPGQGIGELFF
clone size: .; V gene: TRBV6-5; J gene: TRBJ1-5; CDR3 protein: CASSSTGTVQPQHF
clone size: .; V gene: TRBV5-6; J gene: TRBJ2-2; CDR3 protein: CANTPLPPTGELFF
clone size: once; V gene: TRBV5-1; J gene: TRBJ2-3; CDR3 protein: CASSPGTSGSSDMQYF
clone size: .; V gene: TRBV12-3/TRBV12-4; J gene: TRBJ2-2; CDR3 protein: CASSITGNTGELVF
clone size: few; V gene: TRBV28; J gene: TRBJ2-1; CDR3 protein: CASSSLAGAQDEQFF
clone size: few; V gene: TRBV4-3; J gene: TRBJ2-2; CDR3 protein: CTSSQDYGVTRDTGELFF
clone size: .; V gene: TRBV6-5; J gene: TRBJ2-2; CDR3 protein: CGSTEGGRDTGELFF
clone size: .; V gene: TRBV28; J gene: TRBJ1-1; CDR3 protein: CASSLKPGGTEAFF
clone size: .; V gene: TRBV28; J gene: TRBJ2-1; CDR3 protein: CASSLIDGSSYNEQLF
clone size: .; V gene: TRBV11-2; J gene: TRBJ1-3; CDR3 protein: CASNSGNSGNAIYF